The 28 T cell receptor beta chains in this list originate from one sample, sequenced in a study of PD-1 blockade in classical Hodgkin lymphoma. Measured with immunoSEQ multiplex PCR; TCRdb has only the in-frame clones, and not every one. The repertoire holds about 29,000 clones, with about 70% as singletons. There was relapse after autologous stem cell transplantation in every patient, and there was variation in brentuximab vedotin exposure. Sequences were derived from peripheral blood mononuclear cells (PBMCs), sampled before the second cycle of nivolumab. Every receptor here comes from a human donor with classical Hodgkin lymphoma.

The chain combines TRBV28 with TRBJ2-7, with 9 nucleotides matching TRBD1. The junction had 6 bases not matched to a gene; V was cut back by 6 bases and J by 0 bases. This CDR3 spans 15 amino acids. Germline assignment: CDR1 MDHEN and CDR2 SYDVKM. The CDR3 here is CASRESGQGSYEQYF. The CDR3, as DNA: TGTGCCAGCAGGGAATCGGGACAGGGCTCCTACGAGCAGTACTTC.

J is TRBJ1-2 and V is TRBV4-2, with D maybe TRBD1 (6 bases). Trimming left V 1 base short and J 4 bases short, with 22 bases between. Germline CDR1 and CDR2: LGHNA and YNFKEQ. The CDR3 has 18 residues. CDR3 nucleotide sequence: TGTGCCAGCAGCCAAGTCCCTGGGGCGGGGGGCCGGGCCTATGGCTACACCTTC. It translates to CASSQVPGAGGRAYGYTF.

This clone was recorded a few times. The rearrangement uses TRBV4-3 and TRBJ1-2; 12 bases are a match to TRBD1. Per germline, CDR1 LGHNA and CDR2 YSLEER. The CDR3 length is 15 residues. The trim removed 4 bases at V and 6 bases at J, leaving 6 bases unmatched. The DNA for the CDR3 is TGCGCCAGCAGCCCCTGGGACAGGGGGCGGGATGGCTACACCTTC. Translating it yields CASSPWDRGRDGYTF.

This rearrangement joins TRBV21-1 to TRBJ1-5. TRBV21-1 corresponds to a pseudogene. The CDR3 length is 16 residues. The CDR3 loop is CASSGRLLRANQPQHF. CDR3 DNA sequence: TGTGCCAGCAGCGGACGACTGCTGAGGGCAAATCAGCCCCAGCATTTT.

The chain couples TRBV10-3 to TRBJ1-1; 9 bases align to TRBD1. Losses at the gene ends were 4 bases for V and 8 bases for J; bases not matched to a gene: 17. Germline V gene data show CDR1 as ENHRY and CDR2 as SYGVKD. This CDR3 region has 17 residues. This chain's CDR3 is CAISVRIPGQGLDEAFF. The CDR3 nucleotides are TGTGCCATCAGTGTTCGGATTCCGGGACAGGGTTTGGACGAAGCTTTCTTT.

The V call is TRBV30, the J call TRBJ1-5, with 7 bases identical to TRBD1. With 6 bases clipped from V and 0 bases from J, the junction kept 11 bases outside the gene matches. Germline CDR1 reads GTSNPN; CDR2 reads SVGIG (reference sequence). The CDR3 consists of 16 residues. The CDR3 protein is CACNTGDWYSNQPQHF. The CDR3 DNA reads TGTGCCTGTAATACAGGGGATTGGTATAGCAATCAGCCCCAGCATTTT.

There are a few counts of this clone. V and J are TRBV2 and TRBJ2-1, with 13 nucleotides matching TRBD2. V shed 4 bases and J 3 bases; nucleotides not matched to a gene: 3. Per the germline V gene, CDR1 is SNHLY and CDR2 is FYNNEI. The length of the CDR3 is 16 residues. CDR3 bases: TGTGCCAGCAGTGGTACTAGCGGGGGGGTCTACAATGAGCAGTTCTTC. Its translation: CASSGTSGGVYNEQFF.

This clone appeared a few times. V gene TRBV7-2 combines with J gene TRBJ2-7; TRBD2 aligns across 7 bases. Germline trimming cut 3 bases from V and 2 bases from J; bases unmatched to any gene: 10. Germline V gives CDR1 SGHTA, CDR2 FQGNSA. The CDR3 has 16 residues. The CDR3 DNA reads TGTGCCAGCAGCTTCGTGACTAGCCCCTACCCCTACGAGCAGTACTTC. Amino acid sequence: CASSFVTSPYPYEQYF.

This sequence joins TRBV7-9 and TRBJ2-7; D is possibly TRBD1 (5 bases). Germline values: CDR1 SEHNR, CDR2 FQNEAQ (reference sequence). The CDR3 runs 11 residues. The CDR3 nucleotides are TGTGCAATTAGGGGTTTGAACGAGCAGTACTTC. It codes for CAIRGLNEQYF.

The genes are TRBV6-6 and TRBJ1-1; D possibly corresponds to TRBD1 (5 bases). This CDR3 comprises 16 residues. V was pared by 5 bases and J by 5 bases, with 21 bases between. Germline values: CDR1 MNHNY, CDR2 SVGAGI (reference sequence). CDR3 nucleotide sequence: TGTGCCAGCAGTCCCTCCCCTCTACGGGGGGGTACTGAAGCTTTCTTT. As protein: CASSPSPLRGGTEAFF.

The chain has TRBV29-1 and TRBJ2-1; 9 bases map to TRBD1. Germline V CDR1 and CDR2: SQVTM, ANQGSEA. J lost 0 bases, V lost 3 bases, and 6 bases had no gene match. The CDR3 runs to 16 residues. In DNA, the CDR3 is TGCAGCGTTGAGACGGACAGGGGTAACTCCTACAATGAGCAGTTCTTC. Translating it yields CSVETDRGNSYNEQFF.

This clone was recorded only once. A read error may produce the germline difference seen at one junction end. The chain carries TRBV7-7 and TRBJ2-3; 7 bases match TRBD1. Germline V gene sequence: CDR1 SSHAT, CDR2 FNYEAQ (reference sequence). The CDR3 has 13 amino acids. CDR3 in amino acids: CASSPTGFHTQYF. Written as DNA, the CDR3 is TGTGCTAGCAGCCCGACAGGGTTCCATACGCAGTATTTT.

The rearrangement uses TRBV7-9 and TRBJ2-6; D not certain. The V gene lost 3 bases and the J gene lost 0 bases, with 9 bases spanning the gap. The germline CDR1 and CDR2 sequences are SEHNR and FQNEAQ (reference sequence). The CDR3 is 16 residues long. The CDR3 protein is CASSFDSHSGANVLTF. In nucleotides, the CDR3 is TGTGCCAGCAGCTTTGACTCACACTCTGGGGCCAACGTCCTGACTTTC.

The V gene is TRBV6-1, the J gene TRBJ2-1, with a tentative D call TRBD2 (6 bases). The CDR3 length is 11 residues. V lost 4 bases and J 9 bases, leaving 7 bases between the germline ends. From germline, CDR1 is MNHNS and CDR2 SASEGT. CDR3 DNA sequence: TGTGCCAGCAGTGCCGGGGGTGAGCAGTTCTTC. Its translation is CASSAGGEQFF.

V usage is TRBV27 and J usage is TRBJ2-3; possible D gene TRBD1, 5 bases. Germline V gene lookup returns CDR1 MNHEY and CDR2 SMNVEV (reference sequence). The V gene lost 1 base and the J gene lost 1 base, with 9 bases spanning the gap. This CDR3 contains 15 residues. This CDR3 reads CASSLYRTRTDTQYF. CDR3 nucleotide sequence: TGTGCCAGCAGTTTATACAGGACCCGCACAGATACGCAGTATTTT.

The chain carries TRBV4-1 and TRBJ2-1; TRBD2 matches 7 bases. The CDR3 extends over 18 amino acids. Germline V gene lookup returns CDR1 MGHRA and CDR2 YSYEKL. The J segment lost 1 base and the V segment lost 1 base, leaving 10 bases of the junction unmatched. CDR3 residues: CASSQVYDLAASYNEQFF. CDR3 nucleotides: TGCGCCAGCAGCCAAGTCTACGATCTAGCGGCTTCCTACAATGAGCAGTTCTTC.

This chain connects TRBV6-6 to TRBJ2-1; D is undetermined. CDR1 and CDR2 (germline): MNHNY, SVGAGI (reference sequence). The CDR3 has 11 amino acids. V was shortened by 7 bases and J by 8 bases, with 9 bases between the two germline ends. CDR3 region: CASNTWHEQFF. The CDR3 bases are TGTGCCAGCAACACCTGGCATGAGCAGTTCTTC.

With respect to this clone: Distinct nucleotide sequences in the sample also encode this CDR3. This chain uses TRBV4-2 with TRBJ2-1, with D perhaps matching TRBD2 (5 bases). The CDR3 length is 15 residues. V shed 0 bases and J shed 1 base, with 7 bases lying between them. Germline-derived CDR1 and CDR2 are LGHNA and YNFKEQ. CDR3 DNA: TGTGCCAGCAGCCAAGATCGGGGTTCCTACAATGAGCAGTTCTTC. Residues: CASSQDRGSYNEQFF.

V gene TRBV6-5 combines with J gene TRBJ1-1; D is unresolved. From germline, CDR1 is MNHEY and CDR2 SVGAGI. This CDR3 is built from 13 residues. Trimming shortened V by 5 bases and J by 2 bases, and 9 bases separated the two germline ends. The DNA of the CDR3 is TGTGCCAGCAGTATGAGGGCCAACACTGAAGCTTTCTTT. Protein: CASSMRANTEAFF.

The chain combines TRBV27 with TRBJ1-1; D remains unclear. The CDR3 contains 16 residues. Trimming removed 3 bases from V and 2 bases from J, with 16 bases in between. In germline, CDR1 is MNHEY, CDR2 SMNVEV (reference sequence). The CDR3 DNA reads as TGTGCCAGCAGTTTCAACTCGTACGGAGGTAACACTGAAGCTTTCTTT. This codes for CASSFNSYGGNTEAFF.

The chain links TRBV6-5 to TRBJ2-5; possible D gene TRBD2, 5 bases. Germline assignment: CDR1 MNHEY and CDR2 SVGAGI. V was cut by 6 bases and J by 5 bases, with 19 bases left in between. The CDR3 extends over 15 amino acids. CDR3 in amino acids: CASSPGNFYGETQYF. CDR3 nucleotide sequence: TGTGCCAGCAGCCCCGGGAACTTTTATGGGGAGACCCAGTACTTC.

Judged by abundance, this clone is medium-sized. V usage is TRBV28 and J usage is TRBJ2-1; D possibly corresponds to TRBD2 (5 bases). CDR1 is MDHEN and CDR2 is SYDVKM in the germline V gene. The CDR3 is made up of 14 amino acids. V lost 1 base and J 5 bases, leaving 9 bases between the germline ends. In DNA form, the CDR3 reads TGTGCCAGCAGTTTATTCGGACTGAACAATGAGCAGTTCTTC. It codes for CASSLFGLNNEQFF. The full variable domain, rest sourced from reference TRBV28 and TRBJ2-1, is DVKVTQSSRYLVKRTGEKVFLECVQDMDHENMFWYRQDPGLGLRLIYFSYDVKMKEKGDIPEGYSVSREKKERFSLILESASTNQTSMYLCASSLFGLNNEQFFGPGTRLTVL.

The chain is built from TRBV6-5 and TRBJ2-1, with D hard to call. Trimming cost V 6 bases and J 8 bases, with 14 bases left between them. Germline V gene lookup returns CDR1 MNHEY and CDR2 SVGAGI. The CDR3 contains 13 residues. The CDR3 spells CASRPGPLDEQFF. The CDR3 nucleotides are TGTGCCAGCAGACCTGGACCCTTAGATGAGCAGTTCTTC.

The CDR3 sequence is CASSPYGEGMNTEAFF. Here the CDR3 DNA reads TGTGCCAGCAGCCCTTACGGAGAAGGCATGAACACTGAAGCTTTCTTT. The V call is TRBV7-9, the J call TRBJ1-1; D not resolved. The germline V gene encodes CDR1 SEHNR and CDR2 FQNEAQ (reference sequence). The V and J ends lost 5 bases and 0 bases respectively, with 16 bases between them. This CDR3 is 16 amino acids long.

The chain has TRBV18 and TRBJ1-2; no clear D. The germline V gene has CDR1 KGHSH and CDR2 LQKENI. This CDR3 has 14 residues. V was cut by 6 bases and J by 8 bases, with 19 bases left in between. The CDR3 nucleotides are TGTGCCAGCTCGCCGACGACATCAGGAGGCGGCTACACCTTC. Translating it yields CASSPTTSGGGYTF.

The genes are TRBV5-4 and TRBJ1-1, with 7 bases fitting TRBD1. Trimming at V came to 2 bases and at J to 2 bases, leaving 9 bases not matched to a gene. CDR3 size: 16 residues. Germline V gene data show CDR1 as SGHNT and CDR2 as YYREEE (reference sequence). The CDR3 sequence is CASSFPTGSRNTEAFF. In nucleotides, the CDR3 is TGTGCCAGCAGCTTCCCGACAGGGAGTCGAAACACTGAAGCTTTCTTT.

This clone was observed a few times. The V call is TRBV5-5, the J call TRBJ2-7, with D possibly matching TRBD2 (5 bases). The CDR3 covers 11 residues. Germline lookup yields CDR1 SGHKS and CDR2 YYEKEE (reference sequence). V lost 3 bases, J lost 4 bases, and 5 bases lay in between. Here the CDR3 DNA reads TGTGCCAGCAGCTGGGAGTACGAGCAGTACTTC. It encodes CASSWEYEQYF.

The chain carries TRBV7-9 and TRBJ2-4, with a possible D match to TRBD2 (6 bases). Trimming cost V 3 bases and J 3 bases, with 21 bases left between them. CDR3 length equals 18 residues. Germline CDR1 and CDR2: SEHNR and FQNEAQ (reference sequence). The CDR3 spells CASSFTGRAVIGKNIQYF. CDR3 bases: TGTGCCAGCAGCTTCACCGGGAGAGCCGTCATAGGCAAAAACATTCAGTACTTC.